Below, 3 T cell receptor beta chains from the same sample are listed, as sequenced in a study of blood T cell repertoires in COVID-19. Sequencing was performed with immunoSEQ multiplex PCR; in TCRdb, only in-frame clones are kept and a portion is missing. This table holds about 50,000 clones, about 81% found once. The sequenced sample consisted of peripheral blood. These receptors all stem from a man aged 65-85 years with active COVID-19.

This chain connects TRBV6-2 or TRBV6-3 to TRBJ2-5, with 7 nucleotides matching TRBD1. J lost 3 bases, V lost 5 bases, and 6 bases had no gene match. The germline V gene encodes CDR1 MNHEY and CDR2 SVGEGT. The CDR3 has 14 amino acids. CDR3 nucleotide sequence: TGTGCCAGCAGTCCCGAGGGGGCGGAAGAGACCCAGTACTTC. This encodes CASSPEGAEETQYF.

The rearrangement joins TRBV18 to TRBJ2-2; D perhaps matches TRBD2 (6 bases). V lost 3 bases and J lost 5, with 13 bases in between. The CDR3 sequence is 15 residues long. CDR1 and CDR2 from the germline V gene are KGHSH and LQKENI. DNA of the CDR3: TGTGCCAGCTCACCTAACGGGAGAGAAACCGGGGAGCTGTTTTTT. It is translated as CASSPNGRETGELFF.

The rearrangement uses TRBV28 and TRBJ2-4, with D tentatively TRBD2 (5 bases). Trimming pared 6 bases from V and 4 bases from J, leaving 13 bases between. Germline assignment: CDR1 MDHEN and CDR2 SYDVKM. This CDR3 contains 14 residues. The CDR3 DNA reads TGTGCCAGCAGCATCCAGCGGAGGAAAAACATTCAGTACTTC. Translation gives CASSIQRRKNIQYF.